This passage covers 14 T cell receptor beta chains from one sample sequenced in a study of shared clonotypes between healthy human individuals. Libraries were prepared by immunoSEQ multiplex PCR; TCRdb keeps only in-frame clonotypes and omits some of them. The table lists over a million clones, roughly 70% of them singletons, with approximately 1.5% in the top ten. Sample: memory CD4+ T cells sorted from blood. The subset here: CD45RA-negative fraction. The receptors originated from a man aged 18 to 35 in good health.

This clone was found once. This chain uses TRBV2 with TRBJ2-6; D is ambiguous. Germline lookup yields CDR1 SNHLY and CDR2 FYNNEI. Trimming pared 1 base from V and 1 base from J, leaving 8 bases between. The CDR3 runs 16 residues. The CDR3 is CASSEGVGSGANVLTF. The CDR3 DNA follows: TGTGCCAGCAGTGAAGGAGTCGGGTCTGGGGCCAACGTCCTGACTTTC.

This clone occurred a few times. The chain carries TRBV12-5 and TRBJ1-6, with TRBD1 as a possible D gene (6 bases). Germline V gives CDR1 LGHNT, CDR2 FRNRAP. CDR3 length: 14 residues. V was trimmed by 6 bases and J by 8 bases, leaving 14 bases between them. The CDR3 nucleotides are TGTGCTAGTGGCCACAGGGATACGGATTCACCCCTCCACTTT. It encodes CASGHRDTDSPLHF.

This sequence joins TRBV7-9 and TRBJ2-7, with TRBD1 matching over 10 bases. V shed 5 bases and J 6 bases; nucleotides not matched to a gene: 10. The CDR3 has 15 residues. Germline CDR1 is SEHNR and CDR2 is FQNEAQ (reference sequence). CDR3 amino acids: CASSKTGTGVSEQYF. DNA of the CDR3: TGTGCCAGCAGCAAAACCGGGACAGGGGTGTCCGAGCAGTACTTC.

This chain links TRBV28 with TRBJ2-1; TRBD2 agrees at 7 bases. The CDR3 has 13 residues. Germline CDR1 MDHEN, CDR2 SYDVKM. With V trimmed by 5 bases and J by 6 bases, 4 bases remained unmatched. Here the CDR3 reads CASSKIAGNEQFF. The CDR3 nucleotides read TGTGCCAGCAGTAAAATAGCGGGCAATGAGCAGTTCTTC.

The table lists this clone with a few counts. The chain joins TRBV18 to TRBJ2-1; TRBD2 might be the D (5 bases). The germline V and J ends were trimmed by 6 bases and 0 bases, with 12 bases remaining between them. CDR3 size: 15 residues. Germline V gene lookup returns CDR1 KGHSH and CDR2 LQKENI. The CDR3 here is CASSPRESSYNEQFF. The CDR3 DNA sequence: TGTGCCAGCTCCCCCCGGGAAAGCTCCTACAATGAGCAGTTCTTC.

This chain joins TRBV11-3 and TRBJ2-1, with D tentatively TRBD1 or TRBD2 (5 bases each). In germline, CDR1 is SGHNT, CDR2 YENEEA. Deletions cut 6 bases from V and 7 bases from J, with 16 bases between. The CDR3 covers 14 residues. The CDR3 coding sequence is TGTGCCAGCAGTCCTGGGGACGTTGGGAATGAGCAGTTCTTC. Amino acid sequence: CASSPGDVGNEQFF.

The gene calls are TRBV9 and TRBJ1-1; TRBD1 is a possible D gene (5 bases). Germline-derived CDR1 and CDR2 are SGDLS and YYNGEE. The CDR3 spans 12 residues. The V and J ends lost 3 bases and 7 bases respectively, with 10 bases between them. The DNA of the CDR3 is TGTGCCAGCAGCGGCGAGGGGCTTGAAGCTTTCTTT. Translation gives CASSGEGLEAFF.

The chain has TRBV6-1 and TRBJ1-1; D is perhaps TRBD1 (6 bases). V dropped 7 bases and J dropped 1 base, with 13 bases sitting between them. Per germline, CDR1 MNHNS and CDR2 SASEGT. The CDR3 covers 14 residues. Here the CDR3 DNA reads TGTGCCAGCACTCCACAGGGAAGGAACACTGAAGCTTTCTTT. Translated, it gives CASTPQGRNTEAFF.

V is TRBV2 and J is TRBJ2-1, with 11 positions matching TRBD2. The CDR3 length is 15 residues. The V gene's germline CDR1 is SNHLY and CDR2 FYNNEI. Losses at the gene ends were 5 bases for V and 4 bases for J; bases not matched to a gene: 4. The CDR3 protein is CASSPWTSGYNEQFF. In DNA, the CDR3 is TGTGCCAGCAGTCCCTGGACTAGCGGGTACAATGAGCAGTTCTTC.

The chain couples TRBV6-1 to TRBJ2-5, with TRBD2 identical over 9 bases. The ends lost 5 bases at V and 3 bases at J; junction bases unmatched: 4. Per the germline V gene, CDR1 is MNHNS and CDR2 is SASEGT. This CDR3 spans 14 amino acids. CDR3: CASSPGTSKETQYF. The CDR3 nucleotides are TGTGCCAGCAGTCCCGGGACTAGCAAAGAGACCCAGTACTTC.

CDR3: CASSLASSNVYNEQFF. CDR3 DNA sequence: TGCGCCAGCAGCTTGGCCTCGTCTAACGTTTACAATGAGCAGTTCTTC. The chain couples TRBV5-1 to TRBJ2-1, with unresolved D. V lost 0 bases to trimming and J lost 4 bases, with 14 bases between them. Germline values: CDR1 SGHRS, CDR2 YFSETQ. The CDR3 is made up of 16 amino acids.

The rearrangement links TRBV25-1 to TRBJ2-5, with D unresolved. CDR1 and CDR2 from the germline V gene are MGHDK and SYGVNS. The CDR3 contains 15 residues. The ends were cut back, 1 base at V and 2 bases at J, with 11 bases in the middle. The CDR3 spells CASSEFSLGQETQYF. The DNA of the CDR3 is TGTGCCAGCAGTGAATTCTCCTTGGGGCAAGAGACCCAGTACTTC.

Comments on this clone: Other DNA variants within this sample encode the same CDR3. The CDR3 DNA sequence: TGTGCCAGCAGTGAACAGACAGGGACAGATACGCAGTATTTT. Translating gives CASSEQTGTDTQYF. The J gene is TRBJ2-3, the V gene TRBV6-1, with 7 bases matching TRBD1. The ends lost 2 bases at V and 3 bases at J; junction bases unmatched: 2. Germline V gene lookup returns CDR1 MNHNS and CDR2 SASEGT. CDR3 length: 14 amino acids.

This clone was counted once. The J gene is TRBJ1-3, the V gene TRBV25-1; TRBD1 aligns across 7 bases. This CDR3 contains 14 residues. Per germline, CDR1 MGHDK and CDR2 SYGVNS. V trimming: 7 bases; J trimming: 4 bases; junction bases outside the gene matches: 7. As DNA, the CDR3 is TGTGCCAGCACTCAAGGGGGACAGGGAAACACCATATATTTT. Translation gives CASTQGGQGNTIYF.